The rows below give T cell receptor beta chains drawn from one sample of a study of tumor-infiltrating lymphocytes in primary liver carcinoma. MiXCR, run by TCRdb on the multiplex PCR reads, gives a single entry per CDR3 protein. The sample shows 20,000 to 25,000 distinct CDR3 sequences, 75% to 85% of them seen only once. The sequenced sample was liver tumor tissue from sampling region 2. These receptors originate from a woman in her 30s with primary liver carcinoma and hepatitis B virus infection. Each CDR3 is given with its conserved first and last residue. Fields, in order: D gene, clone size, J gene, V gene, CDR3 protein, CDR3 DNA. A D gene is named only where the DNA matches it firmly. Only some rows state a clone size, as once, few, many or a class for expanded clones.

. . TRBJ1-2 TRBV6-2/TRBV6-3 CASRAGIYGYTF TGTGCCTCAAGAGCGGGCATCTATGGCTACACCTTT
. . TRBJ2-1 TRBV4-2 CVSSQLVSVRSSYDEQFF TGTGTCAGCAGCCAACTAGTGAGCGTCCGAAGCTCCTACGATGAGCAGTTCTTC
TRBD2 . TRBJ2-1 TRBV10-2 CTSSLLAGVTYNGQFF TGCACCAGCAGCCTCCTAGCGGGCGTCACCTACAATGGGCAATTCTTC
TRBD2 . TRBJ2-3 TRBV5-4 CASSNPTASGSRTNTRYF TGTGCCAGCAGTAACCCGACGGCTAGCGGGAGTCGGACAAATACGCGGTATTTT
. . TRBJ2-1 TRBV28 CASSSDRSDKEQYERFF TGTGCCAGCAGTTCCGATCGGTCAGACAAGGAACAATATGAGCGGTTCTTC
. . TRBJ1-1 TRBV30 CARNSQGVPEAFF TGTGCCAGGAATTCCCAAGGGGTCCCTGAAGCTTTCTTT
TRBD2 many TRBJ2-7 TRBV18 CASSPSSGRIHEQYF TGTGCCAGCTCACCTTCTAGCGGGAGGATCCACGAGCAGTACTTC
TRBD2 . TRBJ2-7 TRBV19 CASSIAGESYEQYF TGTGCCAGTAGTATCGCGGGAGAGTCCTACGAGCAGTACTTC
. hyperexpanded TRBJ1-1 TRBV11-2 CASSLKRGRLNEAFF TGTGCCAGCAGCTTAAAAAGAGGGAGGTTAAATGAAGCTTTCTTT
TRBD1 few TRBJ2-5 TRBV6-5 CANNTDRGLTQYF TGTGCGAACAATACCGACAGGGGGCTGACCCAGTACTTC
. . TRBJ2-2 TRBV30 CAWSILPGELFF TGTGCCTGGAGTATACTTCCAGGGGAGCTGTTTTTT
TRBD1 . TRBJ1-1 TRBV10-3 CAISVSTGMLTEAFF TGTGCCATCAGTGTGTCGACAGGGATGTTGACCGAAGCTTTCTTT
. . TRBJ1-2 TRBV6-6 CVSGFMGFRGYTF TGTGTCAGCGGTTTTATGGGTTTCCGTGGCTACACCTTC
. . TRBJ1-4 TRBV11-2 CVSGPWGGKLFF TGTGTCAGTGGCCCCTGGGGGGGAAAACTGTTTTTT
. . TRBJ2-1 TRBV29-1 CSVDQIEQLF TGCAGTGTAGATCAAATTGAGCAGCTCTTC
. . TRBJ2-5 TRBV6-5 CANSYSPWVGGEDQYF TGTGCCAACAGTTACTCACCCTGGGTAGGGGGGGAGGACCAGTACTTC
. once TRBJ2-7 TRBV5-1 CDSSWDKTCEQYF TGCGACAGCAGCTGGGACAAGACCTGCGAGCAGTACTTC
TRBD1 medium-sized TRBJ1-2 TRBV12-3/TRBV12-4 CASSPRDSYGYTF TGTGCCAGCAGTCCCCGGGACAGCTATGGCTACACCTTC
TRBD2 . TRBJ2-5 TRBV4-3 CTSSQDAWGSGTVETQYF TGCACCAGCAGCCAAGATGCCTGGGGTAGCGGGACTGTTGAGACCCAGTACTTC
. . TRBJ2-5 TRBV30 CTWEVLGAALGTHYF TGTACCTGGGAGGTCTTGGGCGCGGCCCTAGGGACCCATTACTTC
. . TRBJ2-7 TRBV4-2 CASSLGSYVYEQYF TGTGCCAGTAGTTTAGGGTCCTATGTCTACGAGCAGTACTTC
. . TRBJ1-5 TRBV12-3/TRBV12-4 CASSYQYTDAQHF TGTGCCAGCAGTTATCAGTACACTGATGCGCAGCATTTT
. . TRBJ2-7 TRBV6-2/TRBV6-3 CASTSTPGAGDYEQYF TGCGCCAGCACCTCTACTCCTGGGGCAGGAGACTACGAGCAGTACTTC
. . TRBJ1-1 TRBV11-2 CARGLKRGGLNEAFF TGTGCCCGCGGCTTAAAAAGAGGGGGGTTAAATGAGGCTTTCTTT
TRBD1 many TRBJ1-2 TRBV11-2 CASSQDRAGYGYTF TGTGCCAGCAGCCAGGACAGGGCTGGCTATGGCTACACCTTC
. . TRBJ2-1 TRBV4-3 CDSSQDAGSSYNEQFF TGCGATAGCAGTCAAGATGCGGGAAGCTCCTACAATGAGCAGTTCTTC
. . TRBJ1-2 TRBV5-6 CASSLRKNDGYTF TGTGCCAGCAGCCTTCGCAAGAACGATGGCTACACATTC
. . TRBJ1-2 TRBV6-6 CAISFEAFRGYTF TGTGCCATCAGTTTTGAGGCTTTCCGTGGCTATACCTTC
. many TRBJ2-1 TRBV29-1 CSAGRQGTSEQFF TGCAGCGCCGGGAGACAGGGAACCAGTGAGCAGTTCTTC
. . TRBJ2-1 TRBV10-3 CAISHTANRDEQFF TGTGCCATCAGTCACACGGCGAATCGGGATGAGCAGTTCTTC
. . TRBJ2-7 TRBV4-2 CANSLGPYVYEQYF TGTGCGAACAGCTTAGGACCCTATGTCTACGAGCAGTACTTC
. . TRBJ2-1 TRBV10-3 CATSVSMSGCYNEQFF TGTGCCACCAGTGTGTCGATGAGCGGATGCTACAATGAGCAGTTCTTC
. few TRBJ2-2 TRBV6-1 CASSDNWETGELFF TGTGCCAGCAGTGACAACTGGGAAACCGGGGAGCTGTTTTTT
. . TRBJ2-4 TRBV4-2 CASSQEGAGKGIGNNQYF TGTGCAAGCAGCCAAGAAGGCGCAGGGAAGGGGATCGGAAACAATCAGTACTTC
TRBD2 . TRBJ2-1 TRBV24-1 CATSDSSGRWEQFF TGTGCCACCAGTGACTCTAGCGGGAGGTGGGAGCAATTCTTC
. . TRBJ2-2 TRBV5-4 CASSPVDTNRELFF TGTGCCAGCAGCCCCGTCGACACTAATAGGGAGCTGTTTTTT
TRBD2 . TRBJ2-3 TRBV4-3 CVSSQEPVTSVRTVVTDTQYF TGCGTCAGCAGCCAAGAGCCGGTAACTAGCGTGAGGACGGTGGTCACAGATACGCAGTATTTT
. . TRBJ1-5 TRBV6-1 CASRRASRVQPRHF TGTGCCAGCAGACGGGCCTCCCGAGTTCAGCCCCGGCATTTT
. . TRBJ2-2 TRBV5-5 CACSWTWITGELFF TGTGCCTGCAGCTGGACATGGATCACCGGGGAACTGTTTTTT
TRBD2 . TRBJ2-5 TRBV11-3 CVNGPSSLARVNGETQYF TGTGTCAACGGCCCTAGTTCACTAGCGCGAGTTAACGGAGAGACCCAGTACTTC
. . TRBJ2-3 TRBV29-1 CSVGQGATYMQYF .
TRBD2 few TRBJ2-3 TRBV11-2 CASNHRGSGSLTDTQYF TGTGCCAGCAACCATCGAGGGAGCGGGAGTCTCACAGATACGCAGTATTTT
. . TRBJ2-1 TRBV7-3 CASSQWDWGNEQFF TGTGCCAGCAGCCAGTGGGACTGGGGGAATGAGCAGTTCTTC
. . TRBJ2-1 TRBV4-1 CASSPNTGTLHEHLF TGCGCCAGCAGCCCTAATACGGGAACTCTTCATGAGCATCTCTTC
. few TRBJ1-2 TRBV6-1 CASSERFPVLRSNYGYVF TGTGCCAGCAGTGAACGGTTCCCGGTCCTTAGATCTAACTATGGCTACGTCTTC
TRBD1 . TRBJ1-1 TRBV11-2 CATRYTGGKAEASF TGTGCCACCAGATATACAGGGGGGAAGGCTGAAGCTTCCTTT
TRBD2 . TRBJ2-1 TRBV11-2 CASNLLAGKGEHFF TGTGCCAGCAACCTCTTAGCGGGAAAGGGTGAACACTTCTTC
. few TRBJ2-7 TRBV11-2 CASSLSVSPERFF TGTGCCAGCAGCTTAAGCGTTTCCCCCGAACGGTTCTTC
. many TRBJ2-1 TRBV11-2 CASSLEVGAEQFF TGTGCCAGCAGCTTAGAGGTGGGAGCTGAGCAGTTCTTC
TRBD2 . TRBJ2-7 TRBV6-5 CASSYRVAGLGYEQYF TGTGCTAGCAGTTACAGGGTAGCGGGGTTGGGCTACGAGCAATACTTC
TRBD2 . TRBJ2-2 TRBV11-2 CADSSPRAGGPITGELFF TGTGCAGACAGCTCACCCCGAGCGGGAGGCCCGATCACCGGGGAGCTGTTTTTT
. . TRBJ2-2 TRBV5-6 CASSLVFRVIGKLFF TGTGCCAGCAGCTTGGTATTTAGAGTTATTGGGAAACTGTTTTTT
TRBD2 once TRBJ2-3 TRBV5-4 CASNNPAASGSRTDTQCF TGTGCCAGCAATAACCCGGCGGCTAGCGGGAGTCGTACAGATACGCAGTGTTTT
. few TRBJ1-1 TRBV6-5 CASSWSRDAEAFF TGTGCCAGCAGTTGGAGCAGGGACGCCGAAGCTTTCTTT
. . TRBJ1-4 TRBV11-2 CTSNLFQESTNEKLFF TGTACCAGCAACTTGTTTCAGGAATCAACTAATGAAAAACTGTTTTTT
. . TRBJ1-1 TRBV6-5 CASTEGTYIGAFF TGTGCCAGCACTGAGGGAACTTACATCGGAGCTTTCTTT
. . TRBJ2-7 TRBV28 CASSDSFHVQYF TGCGCCAGCAGCGACTCCTTCCACGTGCAGTACTTC
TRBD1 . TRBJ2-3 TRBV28 CASSIAKQGRLTDTQYF TGTGCCAGCAGTATAGCAAAACAGGGGCGATTGACAGATACGCAGTATTTT
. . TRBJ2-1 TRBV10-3 CAINESMSGSYNEQFF TGTGCCATCAATGAGTCGATGAGCGGGTCCTACAATGAACAGTTCTTC